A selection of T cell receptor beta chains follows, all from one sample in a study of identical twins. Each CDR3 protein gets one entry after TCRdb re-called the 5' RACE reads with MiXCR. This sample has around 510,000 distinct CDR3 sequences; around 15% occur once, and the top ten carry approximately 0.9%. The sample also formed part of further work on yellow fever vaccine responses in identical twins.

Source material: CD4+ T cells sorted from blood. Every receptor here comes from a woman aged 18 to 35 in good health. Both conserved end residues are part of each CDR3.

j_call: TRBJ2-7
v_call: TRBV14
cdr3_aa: CASSQGVRLGTEQYF

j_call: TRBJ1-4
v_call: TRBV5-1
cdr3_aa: CASSAVTGPTNEKLFF

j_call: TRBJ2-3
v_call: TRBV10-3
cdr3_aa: CAISELGDTQYF

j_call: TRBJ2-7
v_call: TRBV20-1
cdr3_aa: CSARELAGYYEQYF

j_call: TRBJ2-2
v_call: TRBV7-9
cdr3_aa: CASNPTGELFF

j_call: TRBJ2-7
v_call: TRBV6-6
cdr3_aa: CASSSQEQSADF

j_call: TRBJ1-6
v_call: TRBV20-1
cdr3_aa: CSASRDKDSPLHF

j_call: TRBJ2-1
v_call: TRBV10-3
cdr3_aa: CAISDRETSYNEQFF

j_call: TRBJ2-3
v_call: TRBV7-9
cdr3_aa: CASSFQSTDTQYF

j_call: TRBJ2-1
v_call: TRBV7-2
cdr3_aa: CASSRGTGTGLYNEQFF

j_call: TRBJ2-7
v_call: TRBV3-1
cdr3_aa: CASSQGGYEQYF

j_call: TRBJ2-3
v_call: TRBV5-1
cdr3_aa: CASRGVGPDTQYF

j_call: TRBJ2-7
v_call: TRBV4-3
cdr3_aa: CASSQAGSGSKSYEQYF

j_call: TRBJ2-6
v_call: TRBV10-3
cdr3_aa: CASGLAGAGTGGANVLTF

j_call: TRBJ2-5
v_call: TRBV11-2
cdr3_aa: CASSLGAGATQYF

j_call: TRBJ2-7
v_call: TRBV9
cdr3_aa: CASSRDRVEQYF

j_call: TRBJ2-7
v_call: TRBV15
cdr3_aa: CATSRVADYEQYF

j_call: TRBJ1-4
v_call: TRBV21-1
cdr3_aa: CASSPAPQGAGGEKLFF

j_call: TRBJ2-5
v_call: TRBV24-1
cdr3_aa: CATSEGSGQLQETQYF

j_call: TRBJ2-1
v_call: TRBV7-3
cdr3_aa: CASSLVPSGTLGEQFF

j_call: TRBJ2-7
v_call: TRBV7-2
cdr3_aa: CASSFLRGSSYEQYF

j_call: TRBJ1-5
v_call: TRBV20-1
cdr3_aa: CSATWQGRNQPQHF

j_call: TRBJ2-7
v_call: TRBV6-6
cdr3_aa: CASSPLRYEQYF

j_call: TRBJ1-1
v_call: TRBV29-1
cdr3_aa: CSVGQTGWNTEAFF

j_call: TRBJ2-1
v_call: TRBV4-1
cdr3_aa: CASSGRGGSNNEQFF

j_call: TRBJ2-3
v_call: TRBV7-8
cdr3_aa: CASSLGAAVSTDTQYF

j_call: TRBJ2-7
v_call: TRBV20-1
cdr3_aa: CSARGQGAGEQYF

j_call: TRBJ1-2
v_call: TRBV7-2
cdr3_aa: CASSLVGSYGYTF

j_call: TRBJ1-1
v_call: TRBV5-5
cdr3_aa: CASSWANDRATEAFF

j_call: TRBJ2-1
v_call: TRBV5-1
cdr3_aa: CASSWGGRASYNEQFF

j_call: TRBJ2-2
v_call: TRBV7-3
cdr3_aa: CASSLNPGWDGELFF

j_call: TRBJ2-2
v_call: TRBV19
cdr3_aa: CASSIIQGATGELFF

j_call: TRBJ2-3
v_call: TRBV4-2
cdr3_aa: CASSQGGRALGDTQYF

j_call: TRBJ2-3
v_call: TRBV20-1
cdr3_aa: CSARVWTSGRMTDTQYF

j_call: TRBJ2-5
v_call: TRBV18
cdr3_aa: CASSRLGGGDQETQYF

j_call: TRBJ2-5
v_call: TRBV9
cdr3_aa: CASSVNSGASETQYF

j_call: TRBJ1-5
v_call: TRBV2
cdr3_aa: CASTSEVEQPQHF

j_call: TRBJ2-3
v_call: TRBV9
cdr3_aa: CASSASGSGDTQYF

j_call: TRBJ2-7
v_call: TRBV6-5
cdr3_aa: CAARGGAYEQYF

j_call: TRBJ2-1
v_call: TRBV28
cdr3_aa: CASSLAGGPWNEQFF

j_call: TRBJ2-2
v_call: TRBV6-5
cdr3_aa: CASSYSSAGGFGGELFF

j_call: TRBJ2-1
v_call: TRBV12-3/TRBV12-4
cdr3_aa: CASSLMVGGFKIF

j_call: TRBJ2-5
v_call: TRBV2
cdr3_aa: CASRAVQETQYF

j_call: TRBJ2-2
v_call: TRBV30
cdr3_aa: CAWNSGEGPGELFF

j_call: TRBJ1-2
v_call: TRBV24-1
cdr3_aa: CATSDPTGGFYGYTF